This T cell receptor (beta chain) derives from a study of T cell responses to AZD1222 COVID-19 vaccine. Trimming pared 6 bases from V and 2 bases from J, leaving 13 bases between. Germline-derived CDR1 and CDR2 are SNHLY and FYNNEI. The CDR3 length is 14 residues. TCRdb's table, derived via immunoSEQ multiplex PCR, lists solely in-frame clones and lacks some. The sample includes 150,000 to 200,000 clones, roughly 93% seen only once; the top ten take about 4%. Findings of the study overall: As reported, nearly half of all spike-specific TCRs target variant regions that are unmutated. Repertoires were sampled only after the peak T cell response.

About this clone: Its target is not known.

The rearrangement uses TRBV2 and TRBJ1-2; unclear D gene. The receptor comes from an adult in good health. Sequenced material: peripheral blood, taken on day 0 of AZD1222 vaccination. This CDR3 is CASSGWVGNYGYTF. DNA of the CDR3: TGTGCCAGCAGCGGATGGGTGGGGAACTATGGCTACACCTTC.